This T cell receptor (beta chain) stems from a study of cytomegalovirus exposure and HLA in healthy donors. The donors were part of the validation cohort of roughly 130 subjects. That cohort was separate from the first cohort, which comprised roughly 670 subjects. Germline CDR1 and CDR2: SGHDN and FVKESK. Deletions cut 2 bases from V and 4 bases from J, with 8 bases between. The CDR3 has 13 amino acids. Assay used: immunoSEQ multiplex PCR; TCRdb lists only in-frame clones, some missing. The repertoire holds 90,000 to 150,000 clones, with roughly 84% as singletons. To note about this clone: The antigen is unknown.

Study-level findings and limits: Subsequent analysis revealed that first-cohort TCR clusters tended to co-occur in the 130 or so validation repertoires. Rarity characterized most TCR sequences, yet some public TCRs appeared in many donors.

The chain links TRBV14 to TRBJ1-2; D unresolved. The receptor was isolated from a young woman in good health and CMV-seronegative. The sample comprised PBMCs. CDR3: CASSQLTGYGYTF. The CDR3 DNA reads as TGTGCCAGCAGCCAATTAACGGGCTATGGCTACACCTTC.